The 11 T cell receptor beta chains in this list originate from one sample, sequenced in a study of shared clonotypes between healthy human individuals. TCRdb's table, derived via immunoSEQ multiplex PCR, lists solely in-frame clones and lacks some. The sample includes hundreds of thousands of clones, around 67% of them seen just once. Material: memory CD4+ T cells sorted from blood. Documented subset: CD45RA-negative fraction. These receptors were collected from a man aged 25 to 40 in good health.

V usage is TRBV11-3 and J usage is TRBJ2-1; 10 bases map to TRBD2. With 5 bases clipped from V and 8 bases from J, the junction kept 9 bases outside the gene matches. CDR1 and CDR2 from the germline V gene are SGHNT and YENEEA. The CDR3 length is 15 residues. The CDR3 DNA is TGTGCCAGCAGCCCATCTAGCGGGAGTAGGTATGAGCAGTTCTTC. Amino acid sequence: CASSPSSGSRYEQFF.

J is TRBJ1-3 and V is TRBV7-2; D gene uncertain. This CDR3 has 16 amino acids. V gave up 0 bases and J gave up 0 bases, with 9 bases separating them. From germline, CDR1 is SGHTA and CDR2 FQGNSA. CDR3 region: CASSLAGGSSGNTIYF. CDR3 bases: TGTGCCAGCAGCTTAGCAGGTGGCAGCTCTGGAAACACCATATATTTT.

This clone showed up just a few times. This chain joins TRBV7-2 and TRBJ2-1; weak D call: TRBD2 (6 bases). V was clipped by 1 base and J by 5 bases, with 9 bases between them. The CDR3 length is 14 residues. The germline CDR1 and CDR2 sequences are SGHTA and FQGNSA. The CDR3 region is CASSLVWTNNEQFF. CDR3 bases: TGTGCCAGCAGCTTAGTATGGACTAACAATGAGCAGTTCTTC.

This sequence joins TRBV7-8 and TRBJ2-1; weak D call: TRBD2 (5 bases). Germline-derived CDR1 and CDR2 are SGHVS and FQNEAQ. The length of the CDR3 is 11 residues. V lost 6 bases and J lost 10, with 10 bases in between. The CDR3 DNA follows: TGTGCCAGCAGTAGCGCTTGGGAGCAGTTCTTC. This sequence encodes CASSSAWEQFF.

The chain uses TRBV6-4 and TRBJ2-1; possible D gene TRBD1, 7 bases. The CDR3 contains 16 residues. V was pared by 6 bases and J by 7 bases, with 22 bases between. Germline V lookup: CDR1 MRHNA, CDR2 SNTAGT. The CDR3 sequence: CASSPRQGGRGNEQFF. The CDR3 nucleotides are TGTGCCAGCAGCCCAAGACAGGGAGGTAGGGGGAATGAGCAGTTCTTC.

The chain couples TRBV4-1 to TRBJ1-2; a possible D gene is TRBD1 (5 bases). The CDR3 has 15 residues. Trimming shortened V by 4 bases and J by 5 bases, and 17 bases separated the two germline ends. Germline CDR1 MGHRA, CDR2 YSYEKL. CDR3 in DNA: TGCGCCAGCAGCCCCTGGGACGGGACGGAGTATGGCTACACCTTC. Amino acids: CASSPWDGTEYGYTF.

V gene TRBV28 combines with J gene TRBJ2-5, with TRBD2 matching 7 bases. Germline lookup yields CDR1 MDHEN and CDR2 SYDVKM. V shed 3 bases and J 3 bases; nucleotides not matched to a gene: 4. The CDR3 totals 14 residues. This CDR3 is CASSLGGVKETQYF. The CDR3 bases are TGTGCCAGCAGTTTGGGGGGGGTCAAAGAGACCCAGTACTTC.

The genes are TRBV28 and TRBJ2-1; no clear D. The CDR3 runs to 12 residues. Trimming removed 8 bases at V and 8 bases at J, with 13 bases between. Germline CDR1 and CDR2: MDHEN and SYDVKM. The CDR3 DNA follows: TGTGCCAGCGGGAAGTTTATGGATGAGCAGTTCTTC. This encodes CASGKFMDEQFF.

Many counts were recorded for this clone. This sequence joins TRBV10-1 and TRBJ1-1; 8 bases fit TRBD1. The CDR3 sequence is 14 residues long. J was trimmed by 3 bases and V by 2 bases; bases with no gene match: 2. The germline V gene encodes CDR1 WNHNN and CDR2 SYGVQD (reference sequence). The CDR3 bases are TGCGCCAGCAGTGAGGACAGGGGACACACTGAAGCTTTCTTT. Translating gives CASSEDRGHTEAFF.

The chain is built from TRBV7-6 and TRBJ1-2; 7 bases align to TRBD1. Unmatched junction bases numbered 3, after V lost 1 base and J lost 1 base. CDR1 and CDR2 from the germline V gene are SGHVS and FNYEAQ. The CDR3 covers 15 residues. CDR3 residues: CASSLGGQYNYGYTF. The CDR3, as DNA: TGTGCCAGCAGCTTAGGGGGACAGTATAACTATGGCTACACCTTC.

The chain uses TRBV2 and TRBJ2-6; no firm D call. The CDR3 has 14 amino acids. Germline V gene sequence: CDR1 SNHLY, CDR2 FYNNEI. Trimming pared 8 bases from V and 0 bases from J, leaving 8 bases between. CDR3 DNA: TGTGCCAGCGGGCCAGGCTCTGGGGCCAACGTCCTGACTTTC. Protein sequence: CASGPGSGANVLTF.